The clone carrying this T cell receptor (beta chain) was detected many times. The source of the sample is a study of T-cell reconstitution after alpha-beta-depleted transplantation in children. Per germline, CDR1 SGHAT and CDR2 FQNNGV. The CDR3 is made up of 12 amino acids. Trimming cost V 3 bases and J 7 bases, with 9 bases left between them. A library of TCRbeta sequences, prepared with unique molecular identifiers, was generated. TCRdb reanalysed the PCR reads using MiXCR and keeps one entry per CDR3 protein. The sample has 84,000 or so distinct CDR3 sequences; roughly 15% are singletons. The sequence was obtained from a male patient between 2 and 9 years old who had a stem cell transplant for acute lymphoblastic leukemia, so the T cells may come from the graft donor. J is TRBJ1-1 and V is TRBV11-2; unclear D gene. The material sequenced was PBMCs, mostly from graft donor cells, taken 180 days after TCRalphabeta/CD19-depleted stem cell transplant. The CDR3 loop reads CASSFEDFEAFF. The DNA of the CDR3 is TGTGCCAGCAGCTTCGAGGATTTTGAAGCTTTCTTT.